The clone carrying this T cell receptor (beta chain) was observed at least ten times. Its antigen is unidentified. Germline V gene lookup returns CDR1 SGHTA and CDR2 FQGNSA. V lost 4 bases to trimming and J lost 7 bases; unmatched junction nucleotides: 3. This CDR3 region has 14 residues. The entry originates in a study of T cell repertoires in cytomegalovirus infection. TCRdb reprocessed the reads via MiXCR and lists one record per CDR3 protein. The table records around 900,000 distinct CDR3 sequences, around 29% of them present only once. The V call is TRBV7-2, the J call TRBJ1-6; TRBD1 agrees at 8 bases. The sample consisted of cultured CD8+ T cells from PBMCs, taken from culture after CMV antigen stimulation. This TCR was recovered from a human donor in good health (CMV status not recorded). Some clones in this sample may be carry-over from other donors' samples. CDR3 sequence (DNA): TGTGCCAGCAGCTCACGACAGGGGAATTCACCCCTCCACTTT. It yields the protein CASSSRQGNSPLHF.